Presented here are 26 T cell receptor beta chains from one specimen sequenced in a study of blood T cells in healthy people across ages. The authors ran a second PCR of about 6 to 11 cycles using a sample-barcoded 5' primer and a J-beta primer mix. TCRdb reprocessed the 5' RACE reads with MiXCR, giving one entry per CDR3 protein. The sample consists of over 1.5 million distinct CDR3 sequences, around half of them appearing once. Specimen: blood. The receptors come from a woman aged 40 to 49 in good health.

In this sample, this clonotype turned up a few times. V usage is TRBV9 and J usage is TRBJ2-1; 11 bases are a match to TRBD2. Losses at the gene ends were 3 bases for V and 8 bases for J; bases not matched to a gene: 4. This CDR3 is 14 amino acids long. CDR1 is SGDLS and CDR2 is YYNGEE in the germline V gene. The CDR3 nucleotides are TGTGCCAGCAGCGAGACTAGCGGGGTCTATGAGCAGTTCTTC. It yields the protein CASSETSGVYEQFF.

V and J are TRBV12-3 or TRBV12-4 and TRBJ2-3; D gene unclear. The CDR3 sequence is 15 residues long. V was clipped by 3 bases and J by 2 bases, with 12 bases between them. The DNA of the CDR3 is TGTGCCAGCAGTTTGACAAGGAGTCCCACAGATACGCAGTATTTT. This codes for CASSLTRSPTDTQYF.

This rearrangement joins TRBV5-5 to TRBJ1-2; D is ambiguous. From germline, CDR1 is SGHKS and CDR2 YYEKEE (reference sequence). The CDR3 spans 12 residues. V was shortened by 7 bases and J by 0 bases, with 7 bases between the two germline ends. In nucleotides, the CDR3 is TGTGCCAGCTTTGATCCTAACTATGGCTACACCTTC. It translates to CASFDPNYGYTF.

The chain joins TRBV28 to TRBJ1-6; a possible D gene is TRBD1 (5 bases). Between the trimmed V and J ends, which lost 5 bases and 5 bases, there was a span of 10 bases. Germline assignment: CDR1 MDHEN and CDR2 SYDVKM. The CDR3 is 14 residues long. The CDR3 nucleotides read TGTGCCAGCAGTGGGGGACGGAATAATTCACCCCTCCACTTT. It is translated as CASSGGRNNSPLHF.

The chain links TRBV5-1 to TRBJ1-2; no clear D gene. The CDR3 length is 15 residues. V lost 1 base and J lost 4, with 14 bases in between. The germline V gene encodes CDR1 SGHRS and CDR2 YFSETQ. CDR3 in amino acids: CASSLISGLGYGYTF. The DNA for the CDR3 is TGCGCCAGCAGCTTGATTTCGGGCCTTGGCTATGGCTACACCTTC.

This chain joins TRBV27 and TRBJ2-1; D remains ambiguous. The CDR3 has 12 amino acids. Germline values: CDR1 MNHEY, CDR2 SMNVEV (reference sequence). Trimming removed 5 bases from V and 10 bases from J, with 12 bases in between. As DNA, the CDR3 is TGTGCCAGCAGTGCAAAAAATGCGGAGCAGTTCTTC. This gives the protein CASSAKNAEQFF.

This clonotype has only a few counts. J is TRBJ2-3 and V is TRBV27, with TRBD2 matching over 10 bases. V shed 3 bases and J 4 bases; nucleotides not matched to a gene: 4. CDR3 size: 15 residues. Looked up from germline, CDR1 is MNHEY and CDR2 is SMNVEV (reference sequence). CDR3 loop: CASSFERGGSDTQYF. DNA of the CDR3: TGTGCCAGCAGTTTTGAGCGGGGGGGCTCAGATACGCAGTATTTT.

This chain links TRBV20-1 with TRBJ2-1; TRBD1 is a possible D gene (6 bases). Trimming stripped 2 bases from V and 10 bases from J, with 9 bases between. The length of the CDR3 is 11 residues. The germline gives CDR1 DFQATT, CDR2 SNEGSKA (reference sequence). The CDR3: CSARQGGEQFF. In DNA form, the CDR3 reads TGCAGTGCTAGACAAGGGGGAGAGCAGTTCTTC.

This chain joins TRBV7-2 and TRBJ2-3; 13 positions agree with TRBD2. CDR3 length: 18 residues. CDR1 and CDR2 from the germline V gene are SGHTA and FQGNSA. With 2 bases clipped from V and 0 bases from J, the junction kept 5 bases outside the gene matches. For the CDR3, the DNA is TGTGCCAGCAGCTTAACTAGCGGGGGGGACTATAGCACAGATACGCAGTATTTT. This gives the protein CASSLTSGGDYSTDTQYF.

As to this clonotype: One end of the junction varies from germline; a read error may be responsible. The V gene is TRBV24-1, the J gene TRBJ2-3; TRBD2 matches at 7 bases. Per germline, CDR1 KGHDR and CDR2 SFDVKD. The CDR3 sequence is 15 residues long. Here the CDR3 reads CAPSDPSGDTDTQYF. The CDR3 bases are TGTGCCCCCAGTGATCCCAGCGGGGACACAGATACGCAGTATTTT.

V and J are TRBV12-3 or TRBV12-4 and TRBJ2-3; tentative D call: TRBD1 (6 bases). The CDR3 runs 16 residues. Trimming pared 3 bases from V and 4 bases from J, leaving 17 bases between. Here the CDR3 DNA reads TGTGCCAGCAGTTTGCAGGGGTCAGTCGGCGCAGATACGCAGTATTTT. This encodes CASSLQGSVGADTQYF.

This chain connects TRBV12-3 or TRBV12-4 to TRBJ2-1, with D hard to call. The end of the DNA aligns better with TRBJ2-7, so the J call may be wrong. The CDR3 has 14 amino acids. CDR3 sequence reads: CATSLGTSYNEQYF. The CDR3 DNA follows: TGTGCCACCTCCCTTGGCACCTCCTACAATGAGCAGTACTTC.

The gene calls are TRBV5-1 and TRBJ2-1; 10 bases line up with TRBD2. This CDR3 has 15 residues. Germline assignment: CDR1 SGHRS and CDR2 YFSETQ. Unmatched junction bases numbered 7, after V lost 5 bases and J lost 5 bases. This CDR3 is CASRELAGLNNEQFF. Here the CDR3 DNA reads TGCGCCAGCAGGGAACTAGCGGGGTTGAACAATGAGCAGTTCTTC.

CDR3 in DNA: TGTGCCATTGGGGGGAACCAAGAGACCCAGTACTTC. As protein: CAIGGNQETQYF. This chain connects TRBV27 to TRBJ2-5; D possibly corresponds to TRBD2 (6 bases). Deletions cut 10 bases from V and 0 bases from J, with 9 bases between. The CDR3 totals 12 residues. Germline V lookup: CDR1 MNHEY, CDR2 SMNVEV (reference sequence).

A note on this clonotype: At one boundary the junction diverges from the germline segment, which might be a read error. This rearrangement joins TRBV7-2 to TRBJ1-1; D is uncertain. The CDR3 consists of 16 residues. The germline gives CDR1 SGHTA, CDR2 FQGNSA. The chain's CDR3 is CASSLGGAVPWAEASF. In DNA form, the CDR3 reads TGTGCCAGCAGCTTAGGGGGTGCGGTTCCTTGGGCTGAAGCTTCCTTT.

The J gene is TRBJ1-4, the V gene TRBV3-1; perhaps TRBD1 as D (6 bases). Germline CDR1 reads LGHDT; CDR2 reads YNNKEL (reference sequence). Trimming shortened V by 0 bases and J by 5 bases, and 16 bases separated the two germline ends. The CDR3 loop spans 17 amino acids. CDR3 protein: CASSQDTAGGLNEKLFF. The CDR3 nucleotides read TGTGCCAGCAGCCAAGATACAGCGGGGGGGCTGAATGAAAAACTGTTTTTT.

In its sample, this clonotype was seen a few times. The J gene is TRBJ1-2, the V gene TRBV7-2; 9 bases agree with TRBD1. Germline lookup yields CDR1 SGHTA and CDR2 FQGNSA. CDR3 size: 15 residues. The V and J ends lost 5 bases and 4 bases, in that order; junction bases with no gene match: 8. DNA for the CDR3: TGTGCCAGCAGCGCGGCGACAGGGGGGGGCTATGGCTACACCTTC. Protein product: CASSAATGGGYGYTF.

The chain links TRBV6-5 to TRBJ2-1; D gene uncertain. From germline, CDR1 is MNHEY and CDR2 SVGAGI. The CDR3 runs 12 residues. V was pared by 4 bases and J by 10 bases, with 11 bases between. CDR3 amino acids: CASSSGLLEQFF. For the CDR3, the DNA is TGTGCCAGCAGTTCGGGCCTCCTGGAGCAGTTCTTC.

This chain connects TRBV11-2 to TRBJ1-1; no definite D call. V gave up 0 bases and J gave up 7 bases, with 9 bases separating them. Germline CDR1 is SGHAT and CDR2 is FQNNGV. The CDR3 is 13 amino acids. This CDR3 reads CASSLEPPVEAFF. The CDR3 bases are TGTGCCAGCAGCTTAGAGCCTCCGGTTGAAGCTTTCTTT.

The chain links TRBV6-2 or TRBV6-3 to TRBJ2-1; 16 nucleotides line up with TRBD2. TRBJ2-7 matches the DNA end more closely, so the J call is doubtful. Germline CDR1 is MNHEY and CDR2 is SVGEGT. The CDR3 has 17 amino acids. CDR3: CASSYRGLAGGYNEQYF. The DNA for the CDR3 is TGTGCCAGCAGTTACAGGGGACTAGCGGGGGGGTACAATGAGCAGTACTTC.

The chain is built from TRBV4-3 and TRBJ2-3; TRBD2 aligns across 10 bases. Germline CDR1 LGHNA, CDR2 YSLEER. V trimming: 3 bases; J trimming: 2 bases; junction bases outside the gene matches: 2. The CDR3 contains 15 residues. The CDR3 DNA sequence: TGCGCCAGCAGCCATACTAGCGGGGACACAGATACGCAGTATTTT. This translates into CASSHTSGDTDTQYF.

This clonotype was observed a handful of times. The chain couples TRBV6-1 to TRBJ1-4, with 10 bases identical to TRBD1. Germline V CDR1 and CDR2: MNHNS, SASEGT. The CDR3 contains 18 residues. V lost 5 bases and J lost 8; bases outside the gene matches: 17. DNA of the CDR3: TGTGCCAGCAGTAGACTCACCCAAGACAGGGGGCGACCCGAAAAACTGTTTTTT. It specifies CASSRLTQDRGRPEKLFF.

The chain links TRBV28 to TRBJ2-1; D is undetermined. The CDR3 spans 11 residues. The V gene lost 5 bases and the J gene lost 12 bases, with 11 bases spanning the gap. Germline CDR1 reads MDHEN; CDR2 reads SYDVKM. The CDR3 sequence: CASSRLKGQFF. The CDR3 nucleotides read TGTGCCAGCAGTAGGCTAAAGGGGCAGTTCTTC.

This clonotype was detected many times. The V call is TRBV4-3, the J call TRBJ2-1; 7 positions agree with TRBD1. The CDR3 runs 15 residues. Trimming removed 1 base from V and 4 bases from J; junction bases left unmatched: 4. Germline V CDR1 and CDR2: LGHNA, YSLEER. The CDR3 sequence is CASSQGQGVYNEQFF. As DNA, the CDR3 is TGCGCCAGCAGCCAAGGACAGGGTGTTTACAATGAGCAGTTCTTC.

The J gene is TRBJ2-7, the V gene TRBV20-1; D uncertain. Trimming removed 6 bases at V and 0 bases at J, with 9 bases between. CDR3 length: 12 amino acids. CDR1 is DFQATT, CDR2 SNEGSKA, per germline (reference sequence). This CDR3 reads CSAGPFSYEQYF. In DNA, the CDR3 is TGCAGTGCCGGTCCCTTCTCCTACGAGCAGTACTTC.

There are a few counts of this clonotype. The V and J genes are TRBV7-9 and TRBJ2-5, with TRBD1 matching 11 bases. Germline CDR1 SEHNR, CDR2 FQNEAQ (reference sequence). The J segment lost 7 bases and the V segment lost 2 bases, leaving 21 bases of the junction unmatched. The CDR3 runs 20 residues. This chain's CDR3 is CASSLSFPLVYPGQGATQYF. The CDR3 DNA is TGTGCCAGCAGCTTATCCTTCCCCCTAGTTTACCCCGGACAGGGGGCGACCCAGTACTTC.